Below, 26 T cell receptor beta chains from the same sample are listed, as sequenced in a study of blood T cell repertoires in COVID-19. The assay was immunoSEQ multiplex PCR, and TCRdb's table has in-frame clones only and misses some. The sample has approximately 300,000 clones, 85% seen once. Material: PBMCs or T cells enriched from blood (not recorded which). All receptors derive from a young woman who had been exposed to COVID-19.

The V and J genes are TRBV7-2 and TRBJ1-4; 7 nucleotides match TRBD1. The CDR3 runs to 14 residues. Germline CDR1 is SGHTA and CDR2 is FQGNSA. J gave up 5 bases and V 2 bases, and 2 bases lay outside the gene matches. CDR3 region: CASSLQGGNEKLFF. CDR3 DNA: TGTGCCAGCAGCTTACAGGGGGGCAATGAAAAACTGTTTTTT.

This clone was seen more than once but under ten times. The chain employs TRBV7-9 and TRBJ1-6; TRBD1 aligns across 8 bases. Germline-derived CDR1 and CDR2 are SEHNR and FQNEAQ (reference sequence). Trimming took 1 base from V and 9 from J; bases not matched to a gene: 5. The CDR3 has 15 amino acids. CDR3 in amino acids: CASSLEQGEGSPLHF. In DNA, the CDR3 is TGTGCCAGCAGCTTAGAACAGGGGGAAGGTTCACCCCTCCACTTT.

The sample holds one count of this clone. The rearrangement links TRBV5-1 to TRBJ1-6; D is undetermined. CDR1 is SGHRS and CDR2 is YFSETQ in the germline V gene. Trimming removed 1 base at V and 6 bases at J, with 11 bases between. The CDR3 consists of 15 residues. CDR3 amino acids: CASSLRQEANSPLHF. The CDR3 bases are TGCGCCAGCAGCTTGCGGCAGGAGGCTAATTCACCCCTCCACTTT.

CDR3 in DNA: TGCGCCAGCAGAGCTTATACAGGGAACTATGGCTACACCTTC. This translates into CASRAYTGNYGYTF. This chain uses TRBV5-1 with TRBJ1-2; D possibly corresponds to TRBD1 (6 bases). V lost 5 bases to trimming and J lost 2 bases, with 13 bases between them. CDR1 and CDR2 (germline): SGHRS, YFSETQ. There are 14 residues in the CDR3. The whole variable domain, remainder taken from reference TRBV5-1 and TRBJ1-2, is KAGVTQTPRYLIKTRGQQVTLSCSPISGHRSVSWYQQTPGQGLQFLFEYFSETQRNKGNFPGRFSGRQFSNSRSEMNVSTLELGDSALYLCASRAYTGNYGYTFGSGTRLTVV.

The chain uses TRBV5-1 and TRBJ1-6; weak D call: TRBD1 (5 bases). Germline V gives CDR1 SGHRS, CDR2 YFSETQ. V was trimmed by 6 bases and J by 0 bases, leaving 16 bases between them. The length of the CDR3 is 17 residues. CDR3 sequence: CASTDTQIGSYNSPLHF. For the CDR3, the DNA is TGCGCCAGCACGGACACCCAAATAGGCTCCTATAATTCACCCCTCCACTTT.

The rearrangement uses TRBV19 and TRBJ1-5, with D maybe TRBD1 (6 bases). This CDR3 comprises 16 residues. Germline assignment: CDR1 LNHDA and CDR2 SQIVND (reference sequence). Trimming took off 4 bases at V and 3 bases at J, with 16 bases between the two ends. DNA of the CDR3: TGTGCCAGTAGTACTAGAACACAGGGATTCAATCAGCCCCAGCATTTT. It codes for CASSTRTQGFNQPQHF. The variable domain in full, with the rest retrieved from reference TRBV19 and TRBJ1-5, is DGGITQSPKYLFRKEGQNVTLSCEQNLNHDAMYWYRQDPGQGLRLIYYSQIVNDFQKGDIAEGYSVSREKKESFPLTVTSAQKNPTAFYLCASSTRTQGFNQPQHFGDGTRLSIL.

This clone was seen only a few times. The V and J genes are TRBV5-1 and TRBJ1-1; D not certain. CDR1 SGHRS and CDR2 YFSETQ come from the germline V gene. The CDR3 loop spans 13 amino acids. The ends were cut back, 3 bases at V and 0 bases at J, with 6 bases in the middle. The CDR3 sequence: CASSWEVNTEAFF. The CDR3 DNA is TGCGCCAGCAGCTGGGAGGTGAACACTGAAGCTTTCTTT.

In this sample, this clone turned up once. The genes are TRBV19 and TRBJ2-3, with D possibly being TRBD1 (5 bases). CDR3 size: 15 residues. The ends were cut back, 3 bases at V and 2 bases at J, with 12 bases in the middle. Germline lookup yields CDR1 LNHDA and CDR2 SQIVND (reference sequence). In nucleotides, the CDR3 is TGTGCCAGTAGTATTGGGGCAGGGTTCACAGATACGCAGTATTTT. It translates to CASSIGAGFTDTQYF.

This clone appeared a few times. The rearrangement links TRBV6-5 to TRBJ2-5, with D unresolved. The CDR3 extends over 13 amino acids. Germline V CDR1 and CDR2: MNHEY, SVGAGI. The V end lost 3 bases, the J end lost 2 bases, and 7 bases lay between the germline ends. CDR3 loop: CASSYQYQETQYF. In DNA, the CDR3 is TGTGCCAGCAGTTATCAGTATCAAGAGACCCAGTACTTC.

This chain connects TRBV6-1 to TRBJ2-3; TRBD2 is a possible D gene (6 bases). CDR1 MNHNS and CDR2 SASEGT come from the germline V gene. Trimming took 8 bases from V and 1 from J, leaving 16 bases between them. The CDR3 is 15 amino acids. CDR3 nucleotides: TGTGCCAGCGGCAAACCGGGACTCGGCACAGATACGCAGTATTTT. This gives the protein CASGKPGLGTDTQYF.

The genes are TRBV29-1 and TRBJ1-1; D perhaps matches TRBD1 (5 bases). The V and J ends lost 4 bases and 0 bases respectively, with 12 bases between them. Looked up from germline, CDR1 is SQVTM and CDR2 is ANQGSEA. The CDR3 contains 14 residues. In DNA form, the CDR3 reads TGCAGCGTTGTTCTGGGGCATTTGAACACTGAAGCTTTCTTT. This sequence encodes CSVVLGHLNTEAFF.

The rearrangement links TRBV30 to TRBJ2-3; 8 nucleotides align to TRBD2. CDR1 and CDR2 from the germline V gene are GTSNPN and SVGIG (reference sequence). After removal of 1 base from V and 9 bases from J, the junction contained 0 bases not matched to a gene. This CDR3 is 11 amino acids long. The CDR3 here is CAWSAGGTQYF. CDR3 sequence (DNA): TGTGCCTGGAGTGCGGGGGGGACGCAGTATTTT.

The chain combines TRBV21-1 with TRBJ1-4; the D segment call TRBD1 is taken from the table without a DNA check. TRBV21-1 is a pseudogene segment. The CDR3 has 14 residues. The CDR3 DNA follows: TGTGCCAGCACCCTTGACAGGGGGTTTGAAAAACTGTTTTTT. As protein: CASTLDRGFEKLFF.

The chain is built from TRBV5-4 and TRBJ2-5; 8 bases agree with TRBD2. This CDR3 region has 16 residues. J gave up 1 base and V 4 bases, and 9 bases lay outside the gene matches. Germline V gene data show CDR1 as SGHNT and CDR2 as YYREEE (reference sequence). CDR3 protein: CASSRGGAGVQETQYF. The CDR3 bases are TGTGCCAGCAGCCGGGGGGGAGCTGGGGTCCAAGAGACCCAGTACTTC.

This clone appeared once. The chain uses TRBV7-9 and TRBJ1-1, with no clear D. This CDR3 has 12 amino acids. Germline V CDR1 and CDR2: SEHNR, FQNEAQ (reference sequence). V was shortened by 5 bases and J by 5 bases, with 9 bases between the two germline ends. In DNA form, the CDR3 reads TGTGCCAGCAGCGTACGAACAACTGAAGCTTTCTTT. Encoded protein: CASSVRTTEAFF.

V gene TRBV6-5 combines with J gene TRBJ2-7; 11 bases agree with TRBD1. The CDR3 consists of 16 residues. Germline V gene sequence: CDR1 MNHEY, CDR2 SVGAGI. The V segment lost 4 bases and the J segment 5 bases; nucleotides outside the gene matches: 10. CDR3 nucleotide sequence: TGTGCCAGCAGTTTTGTCTTCGGACAGGGGGCGGACGAGCAGTACTTC. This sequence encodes CASSFVFGQGADEQYF.

As DNA, the CDR3 is TGCGCCAGCAGCTTGGGGGGACAGGTGGGGAGGAACGAGCAGTACTTC. Translated: CASSLGGQVGRNEQYF. The gene calls are TRBV5-1 and TRBJ2-7, with 8 nucleotides matching TRBD1. Germline assignment: CDR1 SGHRS and CDR2 YFSETQ. V was pared by 0 bases and J by 5 bases, with 10 bases of the junction left unmatched. The CDR3 covers 16 residues.

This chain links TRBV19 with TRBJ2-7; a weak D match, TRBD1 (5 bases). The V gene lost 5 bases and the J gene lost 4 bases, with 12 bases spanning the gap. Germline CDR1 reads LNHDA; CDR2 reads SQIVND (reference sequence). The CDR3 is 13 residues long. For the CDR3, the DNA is TGTGCCAGTAGTTCACTTCAGGGTTACGAGCAGTACTTC. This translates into CASSSLQGYEQYF.

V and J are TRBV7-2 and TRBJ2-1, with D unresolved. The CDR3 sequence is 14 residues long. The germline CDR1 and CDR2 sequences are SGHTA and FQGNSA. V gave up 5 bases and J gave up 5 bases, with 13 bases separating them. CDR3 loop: CASSTEPLNNEQFF. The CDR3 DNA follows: TGTGCCAGCAGCACCGAACCCCTAAACAATGAGCAGTTCTTC.

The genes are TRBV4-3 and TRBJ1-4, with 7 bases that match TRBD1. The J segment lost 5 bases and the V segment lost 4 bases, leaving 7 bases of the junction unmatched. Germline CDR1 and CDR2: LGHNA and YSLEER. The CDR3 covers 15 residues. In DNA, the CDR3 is TGCGCCAGCAGCCCTCGACAGGGCGGGAATGAAAAACTGTTTTTT. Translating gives CASSPRQGGNEKLFF.

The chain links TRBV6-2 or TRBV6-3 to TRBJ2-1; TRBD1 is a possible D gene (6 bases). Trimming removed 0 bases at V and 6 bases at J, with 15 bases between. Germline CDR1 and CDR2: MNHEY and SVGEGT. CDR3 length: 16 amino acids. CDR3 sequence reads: CASSYSSRGNFNEQFF. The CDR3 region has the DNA TGTGCCAGCAGTTACTCGTCTAGGGGGAACTTCAATGAGCAGTTCTTC.

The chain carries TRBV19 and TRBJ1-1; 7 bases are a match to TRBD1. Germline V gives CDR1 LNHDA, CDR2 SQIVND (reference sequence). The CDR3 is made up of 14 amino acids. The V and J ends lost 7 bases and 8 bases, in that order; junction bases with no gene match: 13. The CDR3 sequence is CASTIRGTLPEAFF. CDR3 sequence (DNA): TGTGCCAGTACTATCAGGGGGACTCTGCCAGAAGCTTTCTTT.

The CDR3 region is CASNIPGNEQFF. The CDR3 nucleotides are TGTGCCAGCAATATCCCGGGAAATGAGCAGTTCTTC. The chain couples TRBV6-5 to TRBJ2-1; weak D call: TRBD2 (5 bases). CDR1 MNHEY and CDR2 SVGAGI come from the germline V gene. Trimming pared 7 bases from V and 7 bases from J, leaving 11 bases between. The CDR3 sequence is 12 residues long.

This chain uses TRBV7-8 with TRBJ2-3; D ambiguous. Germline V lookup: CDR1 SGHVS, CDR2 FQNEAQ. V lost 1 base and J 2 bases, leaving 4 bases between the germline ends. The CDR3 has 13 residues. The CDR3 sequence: CASSLDLTDTQYF. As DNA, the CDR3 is TGTGCCAGCAGCTTAGATCTCACAGATACGCAGTATTTT.

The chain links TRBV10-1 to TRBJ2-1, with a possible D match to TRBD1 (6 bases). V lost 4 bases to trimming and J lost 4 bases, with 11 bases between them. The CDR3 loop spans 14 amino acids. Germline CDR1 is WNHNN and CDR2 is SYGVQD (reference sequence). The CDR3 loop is CASSALTGYNEQFF. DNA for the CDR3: TGCGCCAGCAGTGCCCTGACAGGATACAATGAGCAGTTCTTC.

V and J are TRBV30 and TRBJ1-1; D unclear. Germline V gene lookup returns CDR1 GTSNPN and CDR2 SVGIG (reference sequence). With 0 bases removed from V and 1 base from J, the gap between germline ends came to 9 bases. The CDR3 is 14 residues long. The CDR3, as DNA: TGTGCCTGGAGTGTAGGAGTGCAGAACACTGAAGCTTTCTTT. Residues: CAWSVGVQNTEAFF. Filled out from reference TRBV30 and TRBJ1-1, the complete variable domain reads SQTIHQWPATLVQPVGSPLSLECTVEGTSNPNLYWYRQAAGRGLQLLFYSVGIGQISSEVPQNLSASRPQDRQFILSSKKLLLSDSGFYLCAWSVGVQNTEAFFGQGTRLTVV.